Reported below is one T cell receptor (beta chain). This record comes from a study of blood T cell repertoires in COVID-19. The CDR3 is 15 amino acids. The V gene's germline CDR1 is SNHLY and CDR2 FYNNEI. V dropped 5 bases and J dropped 0; count of bases not matched to a gene: 3. Sequencing was performed with immunoSEQ multiplex PCR; in TCRdb, only in-frame clones are kept and a portion is missing. The sample lists about 230,000 clones, 80% to 90% occurring once. The clonotype originates from a man aged 35 to 55 with acute or convalescent COVID-19. V is TRBV2 and J is TRBJ2-2, with 7 bases matching TRBD1. Sequenced material: peripheral blood. The CDR3 is CASSPGQTNTGELFF. In DNA form, the CDR3 reads TGTGCCAGCAGTCCGGGACAGACGAACACCGGGGAGCTGTTTTTT.